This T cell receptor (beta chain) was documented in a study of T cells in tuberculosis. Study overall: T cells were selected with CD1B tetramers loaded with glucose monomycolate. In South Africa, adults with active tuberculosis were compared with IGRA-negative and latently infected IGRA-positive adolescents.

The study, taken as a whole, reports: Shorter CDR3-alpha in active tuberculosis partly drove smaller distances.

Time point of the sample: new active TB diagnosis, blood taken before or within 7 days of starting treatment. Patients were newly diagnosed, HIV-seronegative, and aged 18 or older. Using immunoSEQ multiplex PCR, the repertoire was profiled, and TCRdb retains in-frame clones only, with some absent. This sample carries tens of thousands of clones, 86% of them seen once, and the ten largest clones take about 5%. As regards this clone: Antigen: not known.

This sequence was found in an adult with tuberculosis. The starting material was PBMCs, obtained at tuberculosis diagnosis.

CDR3 nucleotides: TGTGCCAGCAGTAGGGACAGGAGCACAGATACGCAGTATTTT. It encodes CASSRDRSTDTQYF. The chain employs TRBV2 and TRBJ2-3; 8 bases match TRBD1. Trimming took 5 bases from V and 0 from J; bases not matched to a gene: 1. CDR1 and CDR2 from the germline V gene are SNHLY and FYNNEI. CDR3 length equals 14 residues.